This section outlines one T cell receptor (beta chain) sequence together with its context. This sample was taken from a study of blood T cell repertoires in COVID-19. Whole-study context: There were acute and convalescent COVID-19 samples, and they came from the United States, Italy and Spain. The analysed material was cDNA or gDNA that came from T cells, B-cell-depleted T cells, or PBMCs.

Seattle's enrolled individuals joined amid active infection and were then monitored longitudinally. V lost 6 bases and J lost 8, with 17 bases in between. Germline values: CDR1 SGHKS, CDR2 YYEKEE (reference sequence). The CDR3 has 13 residues. Under the authors' procedure: Researchers report that nucleated cell counts were estimated from reference gene primer amplification. Data came from immunoSEQ multiplex PCR; TCRdb stores just in-frame clones and leaves some out. The D gene and trimming were derived from the DNA, and the V and J assignments and clone size from that table. Among 200,000 to 250,000 clones listed, around 86% were seen once.

This chain joins TRBV5-5 and TRBJ1-2; D is possibly TRBD1 (5 bases). The sequence was collected from a woman aged 50 to 60 with COVID-19, enrolled during active disease. What was sequenced was peripheral blood. The CDR3 region has the DNA TGTGCCAGCACCTGGGGTATAGGGGCCGGCTACACCTTC. This gives the protein CASTWGIGAGYTF.